Below are 6 T cell receptor beta chains sequenced from a single sample in a study of T-cell reconstitution after alpha-beta-depleted transplantation in children. The TCRbeta library incorporated unique molecular identifiers. TCRdb ran MiXCR on the PCR reads and lists one entry per CDR3 protein. Here the sample spans some 200,000 distinct CDR3 sequences, roughly 9.1% being singletons. The material was PBMCs, mostly from graft donor cells, obtained 360 days after TCRalphabeta/CD19-depleted stem cell transplant. These TCRs come from a male patient between 2 and 10 years old who had a stem cell transplant for acute myeloid leukemia, so the T cells may come from the graft donor.

The V and J genes are TRBV2 and TRBJ2-3; 14 nucleotides align to TRBD2. Germline V lookup: CDR1 SNHLY, CDR2 FYNNEI. Trimming removed 9 bases from V and 5 bases from J; junction bases left unmatched: 4. This CDR3 comprises 14 residues. The chain's CDR3 is CARTSGGAKDTQYF. The CDR3, as DNA: TGTGCCAGGACTAGCGGGGGGGCAAAAGATACGCAGTATTTT.

A remark on this clonotype: A read error may produce the germline difference seen at one junction end. The V gene is TRBV29-1, the J gene TRBJ1-5; possibly TRBD1 for D (5 bases). The V gene's germline CDR1 is SQVTM and CDR2 ANQGSEA. The CDR3 is made up of 13 amino acids. The CDR3 loop is CCVEESGNQPQHF. Written as DNA, the CDR3 is TGCTGCGTTGAAGAGTCAGGGAATCAGCCCCAGCATTTT.

This clonotype was recorded many times. This chain uses TRBV12-3 or TRBV12-4 with TRBJ2-2, with D maybe TRBD2 (6 bases). CDR3 length: 15 residues. V gave up 5 bases and J gave up 4 bases, with 14 bases separating them. CDR3 amino acids: CASSPGTAGTGELFF. The DNA of the CDR3 is TGTGCCAGCAGTCCAGGGACTGCGGGCACCGGGGAGCTGTTTTTT.

In this sample, this clonotype turned up a few times. The chain recombines TRBV4-1 with TRBJ2-1; 8 nucleotides line up with TRBD1. CDR3 length equals 16 residues. V lost 0 bases and J lost 6; bases outside the gene matches: 7. CDR1 is MGHRA and CDR2 is YSYEKL in the germline V gene. CDR3 in DNA: TGCGCCAGCAGCCAAGATCCAGCGACAGGGGTCAATGAGCAGTTCTTC. This gives the protein CASSQDPATGVNEQFF.

The rearrangement joins TRBV29-1 to TRBJ2-1; D unresolved. Trimming shortened V by 2 bases and J by 1 base, and 6 bases separated the two germline ends. Germline V lookup: CDR1 SQVTM, CDR2 ANQGSEA. The CDR3 has 13 amino acids. The CDR3 protein is CSVERVSYNEQFF. The CDR3 DNA follows: TGCAGCGTTGAACGGGTATCCTACAATGAGCAGTTCTTC.

This clonotype appeared many times. This sequence joins TRBV2 and TRBJ2-1; 8 nucleotides align to TRBD2. CDR1 is SNHLY and CDR2 is FYNNEI in the germline V gene. The V gene end was trimmed by 5 bases and the J gene end by 6 bases; junction bases not matched to a gene: 15. The CDR3 totals 17 residues. The CDR3 region is CASSPRASGRPSNEQFF. In DNA, the CDR3 is TGTGCCAGCAGTCCCCGGGCCAGCGGGAGACCCTCCAATGAGCAGTTCTTC.